Sequencing of this T cell receptor beta chain was carried out in a study of CD8 T cells in Susac syndrome. TCR beta from blood CD8+ and CD4+ T cells was sequenced. With random hexamers, roughly 0.45 to 1 ug RNA was reverse transcribed. Amplification of TCR beta CDR3 across 54 Vbeta and 13 Jbeta was performed with immunoSEQ multiplex PCR. TCRdb fed the immunoSEQ multiplex PCR reads into MiXCR, producing one record per CDR3 protein. This table has some 130,000 distinct CDR3 sequences, roughly 95% appearing once. The V and J ends lost 1 base and 5 bases, in that order; junction bases with no gene match: 14. The CDR3 is 17 residues long. CDR1 is DFQATT and CDR2 is SNEGSKA in the germline V gene (reference sequence).

V usage is TRBV20-1 and J usage is TRBJ2-5; 9 positions agree with TRBD2. The sequence came from a human donor in good health. The sequencing sample was made of CD4+ T cells from PBMCs. CDR3 protein: CSARGLAGPPGGETQYF. CDR3 in DNA: TGCAGTGCTAGAGGTCTAGCGGGACCACCCGGGGGGGAGACCCAGTACTTC.